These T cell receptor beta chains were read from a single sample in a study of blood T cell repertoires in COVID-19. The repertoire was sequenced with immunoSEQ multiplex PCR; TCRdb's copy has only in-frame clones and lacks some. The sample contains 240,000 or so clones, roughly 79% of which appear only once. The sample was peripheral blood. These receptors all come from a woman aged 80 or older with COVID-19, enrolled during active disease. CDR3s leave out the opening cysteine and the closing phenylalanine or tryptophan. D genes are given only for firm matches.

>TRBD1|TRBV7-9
ASSQITGQSSYEQY
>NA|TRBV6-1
ASSEGRAGYT
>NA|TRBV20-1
SALGGSPLH
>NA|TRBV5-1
ASSLGAGNTIY
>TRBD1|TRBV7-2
ASSSAGTENQPQH
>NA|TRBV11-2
ASSLTAYNEQF
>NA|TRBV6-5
ASKENRETEAF
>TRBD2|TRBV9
ASSVTSGRAETQY
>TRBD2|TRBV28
ASSFTGAGAWNEQF
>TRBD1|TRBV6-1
ASSEGDRANEQF
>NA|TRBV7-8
ASSPRRSYEQY
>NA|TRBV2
ASSKVRPYTSFEQF
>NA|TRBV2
ASRRDSADYEQY
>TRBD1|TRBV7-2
ASSSDRGTAAEAF
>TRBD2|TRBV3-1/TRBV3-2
ASSPTSGGSGTQY
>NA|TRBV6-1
ASSELREKLF
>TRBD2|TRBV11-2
ASSYSGSGTDTQY
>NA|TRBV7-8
ASSPSQRGIGQPQH
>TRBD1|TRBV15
ATSRVSSYRDRGDQPQH
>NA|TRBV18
ASSPLEGSKNIQY
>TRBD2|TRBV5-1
ASRPGTSGSNEQF
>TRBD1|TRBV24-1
ATSQIGRGRDEKLF
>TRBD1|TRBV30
AWSARDRGRGRINSPLH
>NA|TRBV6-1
ASRRGSNYEQY
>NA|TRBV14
ASSLLVSYNEQF
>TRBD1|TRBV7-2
ASSLGGTATNEKLF
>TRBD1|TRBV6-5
ASGGTGYGTGELF
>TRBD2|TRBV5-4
ASSTGRRGETGELF
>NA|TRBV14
ASKHPRGGGNQPQH
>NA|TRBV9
ASSVDGPREQY
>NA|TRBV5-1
ASSLGSIQETQY
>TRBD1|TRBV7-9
ASSSRTGATEAF
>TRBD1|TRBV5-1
ASSLGGTGRGYT
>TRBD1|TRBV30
AWSAGTGHTEAF
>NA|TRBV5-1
ASSKQGESSPLH
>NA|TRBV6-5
ASGTYEAF
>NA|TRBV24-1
ATSDTGETQY
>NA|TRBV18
ASSPQTRTTYSYNEQF
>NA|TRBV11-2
ASSSSTGLSGTGELF
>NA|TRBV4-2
ASSQESQAHEQY
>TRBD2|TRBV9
ASSKREGYNEQF
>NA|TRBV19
ASSMRRGMGTDTQY
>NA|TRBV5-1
ASARETNEQF
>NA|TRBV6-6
ASTDLVGSRRQF
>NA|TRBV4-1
ASSRVSSRGKLF
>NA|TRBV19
ASSMGDSDQETQY
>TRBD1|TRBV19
ASKARKGAGDYGYT
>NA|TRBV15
ATSRDLSDEQY
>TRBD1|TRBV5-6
ASSLGQGFYEQY
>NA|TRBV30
AWSVQTNQPQH
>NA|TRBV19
ASSGTGSGANVLT
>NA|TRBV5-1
ASSPRGGNTEAF
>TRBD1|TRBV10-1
ASSAEDRATEAF